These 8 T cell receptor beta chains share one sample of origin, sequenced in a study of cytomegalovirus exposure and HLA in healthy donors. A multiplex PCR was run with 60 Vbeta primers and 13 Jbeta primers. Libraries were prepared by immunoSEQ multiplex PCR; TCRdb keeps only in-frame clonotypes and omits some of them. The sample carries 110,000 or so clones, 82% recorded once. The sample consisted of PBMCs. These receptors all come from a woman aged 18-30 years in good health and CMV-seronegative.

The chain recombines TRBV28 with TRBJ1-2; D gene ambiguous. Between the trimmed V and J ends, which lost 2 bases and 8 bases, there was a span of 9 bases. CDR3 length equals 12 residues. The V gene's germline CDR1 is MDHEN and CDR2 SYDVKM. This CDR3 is CASSLEVYGYTF. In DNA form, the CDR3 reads TGTGCCAGCAGTTTAGAGGTCTACGGCTACACCTTC.

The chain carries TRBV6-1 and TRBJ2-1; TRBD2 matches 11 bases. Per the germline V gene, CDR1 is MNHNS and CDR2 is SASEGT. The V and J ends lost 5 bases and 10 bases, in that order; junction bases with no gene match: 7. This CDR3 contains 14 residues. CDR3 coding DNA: TGTGCCAGCAGTTTAGCGGGAGGGCCTGTAGAGCAGTTCTTC. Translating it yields CASSLAGGPVEQFF.

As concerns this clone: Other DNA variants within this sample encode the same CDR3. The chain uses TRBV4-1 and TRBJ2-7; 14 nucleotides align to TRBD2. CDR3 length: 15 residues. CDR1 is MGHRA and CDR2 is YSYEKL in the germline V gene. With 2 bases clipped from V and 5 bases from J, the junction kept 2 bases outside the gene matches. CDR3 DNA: TGCGCCAGCAGCCAATTGGGACTAGCGGGAGACGAGCAGTACTTC. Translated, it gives CASSQLGLAGDEQYF.

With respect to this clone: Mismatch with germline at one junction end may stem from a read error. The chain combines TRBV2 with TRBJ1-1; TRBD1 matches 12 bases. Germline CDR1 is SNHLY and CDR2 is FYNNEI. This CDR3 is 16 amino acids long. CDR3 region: CVSSEGTGGYSAEAFF. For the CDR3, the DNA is TGTGTCAGCAGTGAAGGGACAGGGGGCTATTCAGCTGAAGCTTTCTTT.

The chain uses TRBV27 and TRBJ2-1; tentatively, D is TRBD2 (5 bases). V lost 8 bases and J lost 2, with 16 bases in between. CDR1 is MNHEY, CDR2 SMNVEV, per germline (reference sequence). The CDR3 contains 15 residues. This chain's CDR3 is CASHDIVGAYNEQFF. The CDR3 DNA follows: TGTGCCAGCCACGACATAGTGGGAGCCTACAATGAGCAGTTCTTC.

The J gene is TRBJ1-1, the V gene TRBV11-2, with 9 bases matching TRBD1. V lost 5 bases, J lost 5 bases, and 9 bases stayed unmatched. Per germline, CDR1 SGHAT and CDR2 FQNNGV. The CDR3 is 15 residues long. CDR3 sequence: CASSPIQGARTEAFF. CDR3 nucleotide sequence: TGTGCCAGCAGCCCCATACAGGGGGCCAGAACTGAAGCTTTCTTT.

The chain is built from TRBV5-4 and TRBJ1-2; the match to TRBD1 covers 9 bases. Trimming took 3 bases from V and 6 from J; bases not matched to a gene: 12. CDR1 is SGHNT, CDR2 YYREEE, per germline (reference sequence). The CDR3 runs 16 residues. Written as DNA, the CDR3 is TGTGCCAGCAGCTATAAACCCCCGGACAGGGGCCATGGCTACACCTTC. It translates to CASSYKPPDRGHGYTF.

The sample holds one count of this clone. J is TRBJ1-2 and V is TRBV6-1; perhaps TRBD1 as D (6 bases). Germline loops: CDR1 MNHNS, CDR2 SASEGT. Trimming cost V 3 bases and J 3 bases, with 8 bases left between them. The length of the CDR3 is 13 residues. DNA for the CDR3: TGTGCCAGCAGTGAGTCAGGGGACTATGGCTACACCTTC. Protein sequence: CASSESGDYGYTF.